This T cell receptor (beta chain) was retrieved from a study of neurological immune-mediated disorders. The germline CDR1 and CDR2 sequences are SQVTM and ANQGSEA. This CDR3 contains 12 residues. Every sequencing run drew on 15-18 subjects and yielded over 170 million TCR-beta sequences. TCRdb independently ran MiXCR on the 5' RACE reads; one entry per CDR3 protein. This sample has roughly 75,000 distinct CDR3 sequences, with roughly 15% found just once. This clonotype was counted between two and nine times. The antigen is unknown. A much more abundant neighbour one base away suggests this may be a read error. This sample's time point: longitudinal time-point 1 (baseline). For the unsorted libraries, 2 million PBMCs stored at -80 C served as input. Whole-study findings and limits: While HTLV-1-associated myelopathy showed the greatest TCR clonal expansion, multiple sclerosis showed the least, falling below healthy controls. None of the CDR3 amino acid sequences found in expanded clones was shared across subjects. This suggests that the TCR-beta repertoires were private in all groups.

The TCR sequence derives from a female donor with HTLV-1-associated myelopathy (HAM/TSP). The V and J genes are TRBV29-1 and TRBJ1-2; 7 nucleotides align to TRBD1. Sequencing input: PBMCs. Here the CDR3 reads CGVVRGLHGYTF. The CDR3 DNA reads TGCGGCGTTGTTAGGGGGCTGCATGGCTACACCTTC.